The 9 T cell receptor beta chains given below trace back to one sample, sequenced in a study of T cell repertoires in cytomegalovirus infection. These receptors' targets are unknown. MiXCR, run by TCRdb on the reads, gives a single entry per CDR3 protein. This sample carries some 700,000 distinct CDR3 sequences, around 35% of them seen once, and the ten largest clones take 15% to 20%. Here the sequenced sample was cultured PBMCs, taken from culture after CMV antigen stimulation. Receptors were obtained from a human donor in good health (CMV status not recorded). Some clones in this sample may be carry-over from other donors' samples.

This clonotype came up a few times. V gene TRBV28 combines with J gene TRBJ2-7; 11 bases are shared with TRBD2. The trim removed 3 bases at V and 6 bases at J, leaving 10 bases unmatched. CDR1 is MDHEN, CDR2 SYDVKM, per germline. The CDR3 loop spans 16 amino acids. In DNA, the CDR3 is TGTGCCAGCAGTTTGGCCGGTCGCCTAGCGGGGGGCGAGCAGTACTTC. Translation gives CASSLAGRLAGGEQYF.

There are a few counts of this clonotype. The rearrangement joins TRBV20-1 to TRBJ2-3; either TRBD1 or TRBD2 may supply D (7 bases each). Germline CDR1 reads DFQATT; CDR2 reads SNEGSKA (reference sequence). The CDR3 covers 16 residues. The ends were cut back, 6 bases at V and 3 bases at J, with 22 bases in the middle. CDR3 sequence (DNA): TGCAGTGCCCCCAGGGGAGGGGGCCCGGTTACAGATACGCAGTATTTT. It specifies CSAPRGGGPVTDTQYF.

This clonotype was detected only a few times. The chain combines TRBV6-5 with TRBJ2-7; D perhaps matches TRBD2 (6 bases). Germline loops: CDR1 MNHEY, CDR2 SVGAGI. Trimming stripped 2 bases from V and 4 bases from J, with 12 bases between. This CDR3 region has 14 residues. The CDR3 DNA is TGTGCCAGCAGTTACCTGCGCGGGGAGTACGAGCAGTACTTC. This translates into CASSYLRGEYEQYF.

The chain employs TRBV19 and TRBJ1-2; possible D gene TRBD1, 5 bases. From germline, CDR1 is LNHDA and CDR2 SQIVND (reference sequence). The V gene lost 7 bases and the J gene lost 8 bases, with 14 bases spanning the gap. This CDR3 spans 12 amino acids. This CDR3 is CASTLGGGGYTF. The CDR3 region has the DNA TGTGCCAGTACCCTTGGGGGTGGCGGCTACACCTTC.

The gene calls are TRBV5-4 and TRBJ2-1, with 8 bases aligning to TRBD2. The germline CDR1 and CDR2 sequences are SGHNT and YYREEE (reference sequence). The CDR3 consists of 15 residues. J lost 5 bases, V lost 1 base, and 5 bases had no gene match. The CDR3 reads CASSLPGGSHNEQFF. The CDR3 nucleotides read TGTGCCAGCAGCTTGCCGGGAGGGTCCCACAATGAGCAGTTCTTC.

The sample holds one count of this clonotype. The rearrangement links TRBV7-6 to TRBJ2-5; 13 bases agree with TRBD2. Germline CDR1 reads SGHVS; CDR2 reads FNYEAQ. V was clipped by 5 bases and J by 2 bases; unmatched bases: 5. This CDR3 spans 16 amino acids. CDR3 region: CASSPTSGREQETQYF. The CDR3 bases are TGTGCCAGCAGCCCTACTAGCGGGAGGGAACAAGAGACCCAGTACTTC. Full variable domain (missing parts from reference TRBV7-6 and TRBJ2-5): GAGVSQSPRYKVTKRGQDVALRCDPISGHVSLYWYRQALGQGPEFLTYFNYEAQQDKSGLPNDRFSAERPEGSISTLTIQRTEQRDSAMYRCASSPTSGREQETQYFGPGTRLLVL.

The chain combines TRBV2 with TRBJ2-7, with TRBD2 matching 7 bases. Germline values: CDR1 SNHLY, CDR2 FYNNEI. CDR3 size: 16 residues. After removal of 0 bases from V and 1 base from J, the junction contained 6 bases not matched to a gene. This CDR3 is CASSEAGQGGSYEQYF. CDR3 coding DNA: TGTGCCAGCAGTGAAGCAGGGCAGGGAGGGTCCTACGAGCAGTACTTC.

This clonotype has just a few counts. The rearrangement uses TRBV15 and TRBJ2-5; perhaps TRBD2 as D (5 bases). V was shortened by 5 bases and J by 9 bases, with 13 bases between the two germline ends. Germline V gives CDR1 LNHNV, CDR2 YYDKDF (reference sequence). The CDR3 has 12 amino acids. CDR3 bases: TGTGCCACCAGCGCGGAGGTTTCGGCCCAGTACTTC. It codes for CATSAEVSAQYF. Looking up the rest from reference TRBV15 and TRBJ2-5 gives the full variable domain: DAMVIQNPRYQVTQFGKPVTLSCSQTLNHNVMYWYQQKSSQAPKLLFHYYDKDFNNEADTPDNFQSRRPNTSFCFLDIRSPGLGDTAMYLCATSAEVSAQYFGPGTRLLVL.

V is TRBV6-6 and J is TRBJ1-1, with a weak D call TRBD1 (6 bases). The germline gives CDR1 MNHNY, CDR2 SVGAGI (reference sequence). V lost 6 bases and J 5 bases, leaving 13 bases between the germline ends. This CDR3 spans 13 amino acids. The CDR3 loop is CASRETGGTEAFF. CDR3 coding DNA: TGTGCCAGCAGGGAGACAGGAGGGACTGAAGCTTTCTTT.